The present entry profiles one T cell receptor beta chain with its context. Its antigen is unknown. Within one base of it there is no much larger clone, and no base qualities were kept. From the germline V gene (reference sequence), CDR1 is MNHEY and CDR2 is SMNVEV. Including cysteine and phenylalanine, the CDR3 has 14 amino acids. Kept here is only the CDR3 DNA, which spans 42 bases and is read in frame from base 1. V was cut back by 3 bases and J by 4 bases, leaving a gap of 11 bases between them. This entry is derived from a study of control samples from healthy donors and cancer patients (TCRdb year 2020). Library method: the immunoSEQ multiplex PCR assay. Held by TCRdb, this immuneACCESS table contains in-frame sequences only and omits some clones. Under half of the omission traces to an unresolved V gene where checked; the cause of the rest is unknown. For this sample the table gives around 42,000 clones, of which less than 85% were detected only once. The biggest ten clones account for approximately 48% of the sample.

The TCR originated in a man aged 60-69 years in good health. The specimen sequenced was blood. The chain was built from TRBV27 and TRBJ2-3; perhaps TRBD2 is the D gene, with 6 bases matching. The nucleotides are TGTGCCAGCAGTTTGACTAGTTGGCCAGATACGCAGTATTTT. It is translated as CASSLTSWPDTQYF.